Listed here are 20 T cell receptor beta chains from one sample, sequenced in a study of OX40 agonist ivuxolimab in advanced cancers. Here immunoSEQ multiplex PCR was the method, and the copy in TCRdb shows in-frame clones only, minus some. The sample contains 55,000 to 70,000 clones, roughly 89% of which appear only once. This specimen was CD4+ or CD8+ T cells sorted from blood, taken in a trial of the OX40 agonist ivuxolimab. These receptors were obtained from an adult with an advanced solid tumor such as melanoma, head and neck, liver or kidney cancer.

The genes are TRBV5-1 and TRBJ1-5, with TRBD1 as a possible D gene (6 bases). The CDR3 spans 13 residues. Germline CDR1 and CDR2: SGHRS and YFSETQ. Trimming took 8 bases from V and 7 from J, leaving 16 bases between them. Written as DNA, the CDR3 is TGCGCCAGAGGGTGGGGGGGGCCCCAGCCCCAGCATTTT. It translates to CARGWGGPQPQHF.

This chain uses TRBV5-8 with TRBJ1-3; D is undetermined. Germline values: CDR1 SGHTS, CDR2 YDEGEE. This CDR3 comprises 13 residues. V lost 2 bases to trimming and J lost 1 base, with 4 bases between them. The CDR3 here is CASSFRSGNTIYF. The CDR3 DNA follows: TGTGCCAGCAGCTTTAGATCTGGAAACACCATATATTTT.

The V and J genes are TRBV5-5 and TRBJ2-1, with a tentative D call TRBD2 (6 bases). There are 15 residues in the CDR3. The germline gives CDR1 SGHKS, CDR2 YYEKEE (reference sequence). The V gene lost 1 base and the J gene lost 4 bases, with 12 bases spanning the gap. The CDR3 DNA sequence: TGTGCCAGCAGCTTGCTGGTGGGGGGATACAATGAGCAGTTCTTC. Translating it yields CASSLLVGGYNEQFF.

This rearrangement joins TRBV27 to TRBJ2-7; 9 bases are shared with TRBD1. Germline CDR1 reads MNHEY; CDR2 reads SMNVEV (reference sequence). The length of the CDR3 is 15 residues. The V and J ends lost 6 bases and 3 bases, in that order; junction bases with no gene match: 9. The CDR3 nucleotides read TGTGCCAGCAGAGCGGGACAGGGAAGTTACTACGAGCAGTACTTC. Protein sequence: CASRAGQGSYYEQYF.

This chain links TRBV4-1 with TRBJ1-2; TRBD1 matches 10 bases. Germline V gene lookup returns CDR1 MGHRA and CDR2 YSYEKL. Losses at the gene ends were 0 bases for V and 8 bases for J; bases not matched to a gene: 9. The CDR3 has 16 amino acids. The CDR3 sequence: CASSQEGTGAPGGYTF. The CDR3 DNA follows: TGCGCCAGCAGCCAAGAAGGGACAGGGGCGCCGGGGGGCTACACCTTC.

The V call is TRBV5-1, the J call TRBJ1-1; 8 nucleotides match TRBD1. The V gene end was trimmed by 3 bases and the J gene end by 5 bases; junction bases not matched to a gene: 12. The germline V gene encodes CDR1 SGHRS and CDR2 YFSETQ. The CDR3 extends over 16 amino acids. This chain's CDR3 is CASSSNRQGMGTEAFF. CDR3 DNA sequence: TGCGCCAGCAGCTCGAACAGACAGGGGATGGGTACTGAAGCTTTCTTT. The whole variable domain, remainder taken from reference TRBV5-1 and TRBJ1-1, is KAGVTQTPRYLIKTRGQQVTLSCSPISGHRSVSWYQQTPGQGLQFLFEYFSETQRNKGNFPGRFSGRQFSNSRSEMNVSTLELGDSALYLCASSSNRQGMGTEAFFGQGTRLTVV.

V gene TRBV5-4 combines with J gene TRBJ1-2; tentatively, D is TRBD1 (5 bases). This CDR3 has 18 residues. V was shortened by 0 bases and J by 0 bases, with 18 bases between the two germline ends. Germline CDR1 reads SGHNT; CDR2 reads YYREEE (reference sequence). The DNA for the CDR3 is TGTGCCAGCAGCTTGGTAGGAGGGATCCAAGGGGCTAACTATGGCTACACCTTC. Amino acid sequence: CASSLVGGIQGANYGYTF.

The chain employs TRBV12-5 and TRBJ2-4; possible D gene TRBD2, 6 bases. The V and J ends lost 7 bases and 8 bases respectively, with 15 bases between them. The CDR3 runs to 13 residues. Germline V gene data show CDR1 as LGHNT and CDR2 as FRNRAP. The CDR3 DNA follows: TGTGCTAGTGCCCTGGGGGGTCGGGACATTCAGTACTTC. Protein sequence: CASALGGRDIQYF.

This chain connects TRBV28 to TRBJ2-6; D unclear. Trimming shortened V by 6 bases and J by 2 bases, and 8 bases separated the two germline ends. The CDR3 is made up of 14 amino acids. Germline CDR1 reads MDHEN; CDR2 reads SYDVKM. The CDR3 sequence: CASSSSTGANVLTF. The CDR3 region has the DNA TGTGCCAGCAGCTCTTCCACTGGGGCCAACGTCCTGACTTTC.

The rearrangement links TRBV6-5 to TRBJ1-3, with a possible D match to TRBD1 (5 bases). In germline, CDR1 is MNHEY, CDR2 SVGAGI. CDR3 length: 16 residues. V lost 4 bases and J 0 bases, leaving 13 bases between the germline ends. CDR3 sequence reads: CASSSATGDSGNTIYF. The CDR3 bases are TGTGCCAGCAGTTCAGCTACAGGAGACTCTGGAAACACCATATATTTT.

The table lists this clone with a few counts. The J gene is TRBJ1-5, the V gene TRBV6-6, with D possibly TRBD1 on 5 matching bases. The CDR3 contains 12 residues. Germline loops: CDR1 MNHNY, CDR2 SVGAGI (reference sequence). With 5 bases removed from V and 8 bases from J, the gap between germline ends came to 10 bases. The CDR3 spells CASSGAMEPQHF. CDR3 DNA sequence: TGTGCCAGCAGTGGGGCAATGGAGCCCCAGCATTTT.

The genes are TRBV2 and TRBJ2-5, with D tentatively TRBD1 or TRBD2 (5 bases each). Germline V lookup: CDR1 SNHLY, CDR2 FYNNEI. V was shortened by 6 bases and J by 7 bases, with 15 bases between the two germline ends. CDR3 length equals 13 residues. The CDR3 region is CASRRGGAGTQYF. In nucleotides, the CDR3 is TGTGCCAGCAGGAGGGGTGGGGCTGGGACCCAGTACTTC.

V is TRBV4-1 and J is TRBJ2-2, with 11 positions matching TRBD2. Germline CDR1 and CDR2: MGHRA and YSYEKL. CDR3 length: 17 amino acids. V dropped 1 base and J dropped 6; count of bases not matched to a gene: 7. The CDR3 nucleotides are TGCGCCAGCAGCCAAGCGAGTAGCGGGGGGGCAGCCGGGGAGCTGTTTTTT. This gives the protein CASSQASSGGAAGELFF.

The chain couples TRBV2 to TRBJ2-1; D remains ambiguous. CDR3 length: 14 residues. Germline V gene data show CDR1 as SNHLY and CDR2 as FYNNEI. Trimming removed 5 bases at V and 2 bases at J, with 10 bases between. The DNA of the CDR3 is TGTGCCAGCAGTACCGACGGCGCCTACAATGAGCAGTTCTTC. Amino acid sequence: CASSTDGAYNEQFF.

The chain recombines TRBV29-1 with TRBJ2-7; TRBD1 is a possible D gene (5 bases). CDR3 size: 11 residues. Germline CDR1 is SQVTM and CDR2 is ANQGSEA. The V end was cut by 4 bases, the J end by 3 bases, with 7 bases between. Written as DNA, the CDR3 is TGCAGCGTTGGTGACAGCTACGAGCAGTACTTC. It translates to CSVGDSYEQYF.

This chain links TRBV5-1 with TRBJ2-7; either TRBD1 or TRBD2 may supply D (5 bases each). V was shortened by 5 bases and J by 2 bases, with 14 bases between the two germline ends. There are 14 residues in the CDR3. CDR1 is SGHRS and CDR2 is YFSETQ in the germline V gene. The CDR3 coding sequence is TGCGCCAGCAGGCCGGGACCACTAACCTACGAGCAGTACTTC. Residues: CASRPGPLTYEQYF.

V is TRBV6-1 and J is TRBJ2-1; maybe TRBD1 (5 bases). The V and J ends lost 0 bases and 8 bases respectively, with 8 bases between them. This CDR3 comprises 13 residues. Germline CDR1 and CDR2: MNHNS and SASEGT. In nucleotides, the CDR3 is TGTGCCAGCAGTGAAGCGGGCAGGGATGAGCAGTTCTTC. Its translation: CASSEAGRDEQFF.

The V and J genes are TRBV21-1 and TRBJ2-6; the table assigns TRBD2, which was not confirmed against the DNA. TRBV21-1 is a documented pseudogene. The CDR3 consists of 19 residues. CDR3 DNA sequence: TGTGCCAGCAGCAACGTACCTTACCGGAGGAGCTCTGGGGCCAACGTCCTGACTTTC. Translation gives CASSNVPYRRSSGANVLTF.

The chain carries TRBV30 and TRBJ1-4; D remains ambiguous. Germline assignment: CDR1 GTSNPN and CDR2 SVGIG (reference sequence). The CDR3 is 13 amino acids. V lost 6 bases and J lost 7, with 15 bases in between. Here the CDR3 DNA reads TGTGCCTGCCAATGGGGAGGCGGTGAAAAACTGTTTTTT. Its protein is CACQWGGGEKLFF.

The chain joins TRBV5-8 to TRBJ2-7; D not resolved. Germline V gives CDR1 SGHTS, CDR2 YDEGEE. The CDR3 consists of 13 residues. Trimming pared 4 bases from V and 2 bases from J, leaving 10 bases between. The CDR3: CASSRTSAYEQYF. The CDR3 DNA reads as TGTGCCAGCAGCAGAACATCAGCCTACGAGCAGTACTTC. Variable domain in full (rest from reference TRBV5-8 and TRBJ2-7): EAGVTQSPTHLIKTRGQQATLRCSPISGHTSVYWYQQALGLGLQFLLWYDEGEERNRGNFPPRFSGRQFPNYSSELNVNALELEDSALYLCASSRTSAYEQYFGPGTRLTVT.